What follows are 18 T cell receptor beta chains derived from one specimen sequenced in a study of memory CD4+ T cells and cytomegalovirus serostatus (dated by TCRdb to the late 2010s). A FACSAria II was used to sort memory CD4+ T cells, defined as single viable CD3+CD4+CD8-CD45RO+ cells. The library relied on the immunoSEQ multiplex PCR assay. TCRdb stores this immuneACCESS table with in-frame sequences only. Part of the clones is absent; in the studies checked, under half of the shortfall reflects unresolved V genes, and no reason is known for the rest. Counted in this sample were 50,000 or so clones; approximately 80% of them appeared once. The ten largest clones represent about 0.6% of the sample. What was sequenced was memory CD4+ T cells from blood. Every receptor here comes from an adult in good health and CMV-seronegative.

This chain joins TRBV6-6 and TRBJ2-5; D is possibly TRBD1 (5 bases). Germline lookup yields CDR1 MNHNY and CDR2 SVGAGI (reference sequence). The V and J ends lost 0 bases and 1 base respectively, with 9 bases between them. This CDR3 comprises 15 residues. CDR3 nucleotide sequence: TGTGCCAGCAGTTACTCCGACAGCCGCCAAGAGACCCAGTACTTC. The encoded protein is CASSYSDSRQETQYF.

The chain carries TRBV6-5 and TRBJ1-5; D perhaps matches TRBD1 (5 bases). This CDR3 is built from 14 residues. The germline V gene encodes CDR1 MNHEY and CDR2 SVGAGI. The V and J ends lost 5 bases and 7 bases respectively, with 15 bases between them. CDR3 nucleotides: TGTGCCAGCAGTCTCCACAGGAGGGGACAGCCCCAGCATTTT. It specifies CASSLHRRGQPQHF.

J is TRBJ2-2 and V is TRBV11-2; 14 positions agree with TRBD2. This CDR3 contains 17 residues. The trim removed 5 bases at V and 6 bases at J, leaving 8 bases unmatched. The germline gives CDR1 SGHAT, CDR2 FQNNGV. CDR3 sequence (DNA): TGTGCCAGCAGCCAGGGACTAGCGGGGGTTAGTGCCGGGGAGCTGTTTTTT. It encodes CASSQGLAGVSAGELFF.

The chain combines TRBV11-2 with TRBJ1-1, with D maybe TRBD1 (6 bases). Deletions cut 1 base from V and 6 bases from J, with 12 bases between. The CDR3 length is 14 residues. Germline CDR1 and CDR2: SGHAT and FQNNGV. CDR3 sequence reads: CASSLAGGTPEAFF. The CDR3 DNA reads TGTGCCAGCAGCTTAGCGGGGGGGACACCTGAAGCTTTCTTT.

The chain couples TRBV4-1 to TRBJ1-2, with TRBD1 identical over 7 bases. The CDR3 sequence is 14 residues long. Germline trimming cut 1 base from V and 5 bases from J; bases unmatched to any gene: 4. Per germline, CDR1 MGHRA and CDR2 YSYEKL. This CDR3 is CASSQVGTEYGYTF. CDR3 DNA: TGCGCCAGCAGCCAAGTCGGGACAGAATATGGCTACACCTTC.

This chain joins TRBV7-2 and TRBJ2-2, with TRBD2 identical over 7 bases. There are 16 residues in the CDR3. J lost 6 bases, V lost 4 bases, and 11 bases had no gene match. The germline V gene encodes CDR1 SGHTA and CDR2 FQGNSA. The CDR3 spells CASSYSKAGQAGELFF. The CDR3 DNA is TGTGCCAGCAGCTACTCTAAAGCGGGGCAGGCCGGGGAGCTGTTTTTT.

The chain employs TRBV5-1 and TRBJ2-3; 7 nucleotides match TRBD1. The germline gives CDR1 SGHRS, CDR2 YFSETQ. The J segment lost 2 bases and the V segment lost 4 bases, leaving 4 bases of the junction unmatched. The CDR3 consists of 14 residues. DNA of the CDR3: TGCGCCAGCAGCCATACAGGGGTCACAGATACGCAGTATTTT. This gives the protein CASSHTGVTDTQYF.

This clone was counted a single time. The chain uses TRBV5-1 and TRBJ2-1; 14 bases line up with TRBD2. Germline V gives CDR1 SGHRS, CDR2 YFSETQ. The CDR3 covers 19 residues. J gave up 0 bases and V 2 bases, and 7 bases lay outside the gene matches. This chain's CDR3 is CASSLGGTSGSSSYNEQFF. The CDR3 bases are TGCGCCAGCAGCTTAGGCGGGACTAGCGGGAGCAGCTCCTACAATGAGCAGTTCTTC.

CDR3 residues: CASSPPGRVDEQYF. CDR3 sequence (DNA): TGTGCCAGCAGCCCGCCGGGGAGGGTGGACGAGCAGTACTTC. The V gene is TRBV4-2, the J gene TRBJ2-7, with 7 positions matching TRBD2. J was trimmed by 5 bases and V by 4 bases; bases with no gene match: 8. Germline V gives CDR1 LGHNA, CDR2 YNFKEQ. The CDR3 runs 14 residues.

The chain links TRBV4-2 to TRBJ2-7; either TRBD1 or TRBD2 may fit D (5 bases each). The CDR3 covers 12 residues. Deletions cut 1 base from V and 6 bases from J, with 7 bases between. Germline V gives CDR1 LGHNA, CDR2 YNFKEQ. In DNA form, the CDR3 reads TGTGCCAGCAGCCAAGTGGGGGTCGAGCAGTACTTC. Protein: CASSQVGVEQYF.

The chain couples TRBV28 to TRBJ1-2; TRBD1 matches 10 bases. Germline CDR1 reads MDHEN; CDR2 reads SYDVKM. The CDR3 length is 16 residues. V shed 5 bases, J shed 1 base, and the junction held 7 bases outside the gene matches. CDR3 sequence (DNA): TGTGCCAGCAGTGCTGTGACAGGGGGCGTTAACTATGGCTACACCTTC. Encoded protein: CASSAVTGGVNYGYTF.

V gene TRBV2 combines with J gene TRBJ1-4; no clear D gene. The CDR3 totals 14 residues. Trimming took 4 bases from V and 5 from J, leaving 11 bases between them. Germline V gene data show CDR1 as SNHLY and CDR2 as FYNNEI. CDR3 in DNA: TGTGCCAGCAGTGCGGGCCGACTAAATGAAAAACTGTTTTTT. Protein product: CASSAGRLNEKLFF.

The J gene is TRBJ2-1, the V gene TRBV19, with TRBD1 identical over 10 bases. CDR1 and CDR2 from the germline V gene are LNHDA and SQIVND (reference sequence). The ends lost 7 bases at V and 5 bases at J; junction bases unmatched: 5. The CDR3 is 14 residues long. DNA for the CDR3: TGTGCCAGTATGGGACAGGGGAAGGACAATGAGCAGTTCTTC. Protein sequence: CASMGQGKDNEQFF.

The chain has TRBV2 and TRBJ2-3; maybe TRBD2 (7 bases). The ends were cut back, 5 bases at V and 4 bases at J, with 13 bases in the middle. There are 14 residues in the CDR3. Germline assignment: CDR1 SNHLY and CDR2 FYNNEI. The CDR3 loop is CASSMMGGPDTQYF. For the CDR3, the DNA is TGTGCCAGCAGTATGATGGGGGGGCCAGATACGCAGTATTTT.

This chain joins TRBV9 and TRBJ1-2, with TRBD1 matching over 8 bases. Germline assignment: CDR1 SGDLS and CDR2 YYNGEE. The CDR3 is 17 amino acids. Losses at the gene ends were 0 bases for V and 2 bases for J; bases not matched to a gene: 9. The DNA for the CDR3 is TGTGCCAGCAGCGTAGAGGACAGGGTTTTTCTAAACTATGGCTACACCTTC. Protein sequence: CASSVEDRVFLNYGYTF.

The gene calls are TRBV9 and TRBJ2-3, with TRBD1 matching over 8 bases. The CDR3 loop spans 15 amino acids. V lost 3 bases and J lost 3; bases outside the gene matches: 6. CDR1 is SGDLS, CDR2 YYNGEE, per germline. The CDR3 DNA sequence: TGTGCCAGCAGCGACCGGGACAGGTTGACAGATACGCAGTATTTT. It translates to CASSDRDRLTDTQYF.

The V gene is TRBV25-1, the J gene TRBJ2-7; the D is unclear. Trimming pared 4 bases from V and 4 bases from J, leaving 5 bases between. The CDR3 runs 11 residues. The V gene's germline CDR1 is MGHDK and CDR2 SYGVNS. CDR3 protein: CASSVGYEQYF. The CDR3 coding sequence is TGTGCCAGCAGTGTAGGGTACGAGCAGTACTTC.

The CDR3 protein is CASSVGRRNLLLNTEAFF. In DNA form, the CDR3 reads TGTGCCAGCAGCGTGGGTCGACGGAACCTCCTGTTGAACACTGAAGCTTTCTTT. The V gene is TRBV5-8, the J gene TRBJ1-1; D is unresolved. Germline CDR1 reads SGHTS; CDR2 reads YDEGEE. This CDR3 contains 18 residues. The germline V and J ends were trimmed by 4 bases and 0 bases, with 22 bases remaining between them.